This record covers a single TCR beta chain. There is no known antigen for this receptor. No quality values exist for individual bases; no much larger clone is one base distant. The data stem from a study of OX40 agonist ivuxolimab in advanced cancers. About the study as a whole: Ivuxolimab, which targeted the costimulatory receptor OX40 (CD134), was an agonistic, fully human IgG2 monoclonal antibody. Partial responses were achieved by three dose-escalation patients, of whom one had hepatocellular carcinoma and two had cutaneous melanoma. The monotherapy dose-escalation portion (N ≈ 56 patients) of the phase I ivuxolimab trial is reported in the paper. The dose-escalation cohort was almost 85% male with a mean age of roughly 60 years, ranging from roughly 23 to 90. Prior anti-PD-1, anti-PD-L1 or anti-CTLA-4 therapy was permitted, and checkpoint inhibitors had been received by roughly 42% of dose-escalation patients. The purpose of peripheral TCRbeta sequencing was to test whether ivuxolimab changed TCR sequence diversity and led to clonal T-cell expansion. Intravenous ivuxolimab was administered to patients every 2 weeks at six dose levels: 0.01, 0.1, 0.3, 1.5, 3 and 10 mg/kg. Of the 52 patients in dose escalation, some 20 had hepatocellular carcinoma, some 15 had melanoma, 9 had renal cell carcinoma and 9 had head and neck cancer. The study at large found these results: After ivuxolimab, CD8+ T cells had more expanded clones than CD4+ T cells on average. In the 0.1-3.0 mg/kg groups, partial responders were among the patients with the lowest normalized peripheral clonal expansion, particularly in CD8+ T cells. At doses of 0.1 to 3.0 mg/kg, clonal expansion of both CD4+ and CD8+ blood T cells was observed from baseline to week 6. Low levels of normalized T-cell clonal expansion were also shown by some nonresponding patients. The antigen specificity of the peripheral T cells that underwent clonal expansion was not determined.

Genomic DNA was isolated from the sorted cells so that the TCRbeta CDR3 region could be sequenced. TCRbeta CDR3 regions were sequenced using the immunoSEQ Assay. Imported from immuneACCESS, the table was reduced by TCRdb to in-frame sequences with V and J called. These copies leave out some clones; in studies compared against another copy, an unresolved V gene accounts for under half, and the cause of the remainder is not known. Here the sample has about 84,000 clones; over 85% occur a single time. The ten largest clones add up to approximately 11% of the sample. CDR1 and CDR2, looked up from the germline V gene (reference sequence), are PRHDT and FYEKMQ. The CDR3 has 16 amino acids, counting the end cysteine and phenylalanine. Just the 48-base CDR3 DNA is kept, in frame starting at base 1. The germline V and J ends show losses of 0 bases and 2 bases respectively, and no gene match explains 7 bases of the junction.

The trial excluded patients who had a history of autoimmune disease or who were on systemic immunosuppression. Peripheral blood for TCR sequencing was drawn from every dose cohort at baseline, at cycle 4 day 1 and at cycle 7 day 1. Samples were obtained from an open-label, multicenter, first-in-human phase I dose-escalation trial of ivuxolimab. Adults with locally advanced or metastatic head and neck squamous cell, hepatocellular, melanoma or renal cell carcinoma were enrolled in the trial. Before TCR sequencing, CD4+ T cells and CD8+ T cells from peripheral blood were sorted into separate populations.

This clonotype originated in an adult with an advanced solid tumor such as melanoma, head and neck, liver or kidney cancer. The chain was built from TRBV13 and TRBJ2-7; 7 central bases correspond to TRBD2. The material was CD4+ or CD8+ T cells sorted from blood, obtained in a trial of the OX40 agonist ivuxolimab. The encoded CDR3 is CASSLGRASGTYEQYF. The DNA sequence follows: TGTGCCAGCAGCTTAGGCCGTGCTAGCGGAACCTACGAGCAGTACTTC.